Listed below are T cell receptor beta chains from one sample, sequenced in a study of blood T cell repertoires in COVID-19. Sequenced by immunoSEQ multiplex PCR; TCRdb stores in-frame clones only, minus some. This table has 150,000 or so clones, 84% appearing once. Sequencing input: peripheral blood. These receptors originate from a human donor in a cohort sampled during active COVID-19. The CDR3 runs from the conserved cysteine through the conserved F or W. Each record gives: V gene, J gene, D gene, CDR3 protein. A D gene is named only where the DNA matches it firmly.

V gene: TRBV7-2; J gene: TRBJ2-1; D gene: NA; CDR3 protein: CASSLLGEKQFF
V gene: TRBV2; J gene: TRBJ2-5; D gene: NA; CDR3 protein: CASSEYKYQETQYF
V gene: TRBV11-2; J gene: TRBJ1-2; D gene: NA; CDR3 protein: CASSLVLGYTF
V gene: TRBV19; J gene: TRBJ2-1; D gene: NA; CDR3 protein: CASSIWIRDSSYNEQFF
V gene: TRBV29-1; J gene: TRBJ1-1; D gene: NA; CDR3 protein: CSVQDSEFTEAFF
V gene: TRBV25-1; J gene: TRBJ2-1; D gene: NA; CDR3 protein: CASRGGLEQFF
V gene: TRBV24-1; J gene: TRBJ2-5; D gene: NA; CDR3 protein: CATSDPLMGGETQYF
V gene: TRBV19; J gene: TRBJ2-3; D gene: TRBD2; CDR3 protein: CASSRTSGRPSTDTQYF
V gene: TRBV5-1; J gene: TRBJ1-1; D gene: TRBD1; CDR3 protein: CASSPRQGANTEAFF
V gene: TRBV30; J gene: TRBJ2-3; D gene: NA; CDR3 protein: CAWSVGRGAGGPYF
V gene: TRBV11-3; J gene: TRBJ2-2; D gene: NA; CDR3 protein: CASKTVSAGELFF
V gene: TRBV27; J gene: TRBJ1-2; D gene: NA; CDR3 protein: CASSLAGVGGGYTF
V gene: TRBV6-2/TRBV6-3; J gene: TRBJ2-2; D gene: NA; CDR3 protein: CASSRRERTGELFF
V gene: TRBV19; J gene: TRBJ2-1; D gene: TRBD2; CDR3 protein: CASSPPGTSRYNEQFF
V gene: TRBV9; J gene: TRBJ1-5; D gene: NA; CDR3 protein: CASSVSPGQPQHF
V gene: TRBV2; J gene: TRBJ2-7; D gene: TRBD1; CDR3 protein: CASGRDRGGEEYF
V gene: TRBV12-3/TRBV12-4; J gene: TRBJ2-5; D gene: TRBD1; CDR3 protein: CASRGQYQETQYF
V gene: TRBV4-1; J gene: TRBJ1-2; D gene: NA; CDR3 protein: CASSQARQGGIYGYTF
V gene: TRBV19; J gene: TRBJ1-1; D gene: TRBD1; CDR3 protein: CASSTRGMGRTEAFF
V gene: TRBV27; J gene: TRBJ1-4; D gene: NA; CDR3 protein: CASALGRGDEKLFF
V gene: TRBV9; J gene: TRBJ2-1; D gene: NA; CDR3 protein: CASNGPREEQFF
V gene: TRBV18; J gene: TRBJ2-3; D gene: NA; CDR3 protein: CASSPTEPTDTQYF
V gene: TRBV29-1; J gene: TRBJ2-7; D gene: TRBD1; CDR3 protein: CSVGTDYEQYF
V gene: TRBV24-1; J gene: TRBJ2-5; D gene: TRBD1; CDR3 protein: CATSDLTGQGETQYF
V gene: TRBV11-3; J gene: TRBJ1-1; D gene: TRBD1; CDR3 protein: CASSSSQGQGRTEAFF
V gene: TRBV18; J gene: TRBJ2-5; D gene: NA; CDR3 protein: CASSPKFQGQETQYF
V gene: TRBV4-1; J gene: TRBJ1-5; D gene: NA; CDR3 protein: CASRPTPAPRGNQPQHF
V gene: TRBV30; J gene: TRBJ1-4; D gene: TRBD1; CDR3 protein: CAWSSGTGDEKLFF
V gene: TRBV20-1; J gene: TRBJ1-1; D gene: NA; CDR3 protein: CSASKGVNTEAFF
V gene: TRBV6-5; J gene: TRBJ1-1; D gene: TRBD1; CDR3 protein: CASSYGQGTEAFF
V gene: TRBV19; J gene: TRBJ1-5; D gene: NA; CDR3 protein: CASSTLYGNQPQHF
V gene: TRBV7-2; J gene: TRBJ2-7; D gene: NA; CDR3 protein: CASSFSGPGANEQYF
V gene: TRBV7-2; J gene: TRBJ1-6; D gene: NA; CDR3 protein: CASSSPGQGWSPLHF
V gene: TRBV10-3; J gene: TRBJ1-6; D gene: NA; CDR3 protein: CAIKEGGGSYNSPLHF
V gene: TRBV7-2; J gene: TRBJ1-1; D gene: NA; CDR3 protein: CASSLAQGSTEAFF
V gene: TRBV11-2; J gene: TRBJ2-2; D gene: NA; CDR3 protein: CASSSYRAANTGELFF
V gene: TRBV7-8; J gene: TRBJ1-1; D gene: TRBD1; CDR3 protein: CASSSLRQGATEAFF
V gene: TRBV5-4; J gene: TRBJ1-1; D gene: NA; CDR3 protein: CASSLDRVIEAFF
V gene: TRBV19; J gene: TRBJ2-1; D gene: NA; CDR3 protein: CASSRKGQVFNEQFF
V gene: TRBV19; J gene: TRBJ1-5; D gene: TRBD1; CDR3 protein: CASSIWGTGSNQPQHF
V gene: TRBV27; J gene: TRBJ1-2; D gene: TRBD1; CDR3 protein: CASRATGGSGYTF
V gene: TRBV9; J gene: TRBJ2-5; D gene: TRBD1; CDR3 protein: CASSAGTGEETQYF
V gene: TRBV27; J gene: TRBJ1-1; D gene: TRBD1; CDR3 protein: CASSPGTGRMNTEAFF
V gene: TRBV7-2; J gene: TRBJ1-1; D gene: NA; CDR3 protein: CASSLYMNTEAFF
V gene: TRBV7-3; J gene: TRBJ2-2; D gene: TRBD1; CDR3 protein: CASSSGQGSTGELFF
V gene: TRBV18; J gene: TRBJ2-1; D gene: TRBD2; CDR3 protein: CASSPPGLAVYNEQFF
V gene: TRBV7-2; J gene: TRBJ1-2; D gene: TRBD1; CDR3 protein: CASIPDRGIVVGYTF
V gene: TRBV28; J gene: TRBJ1-2; D gene: NA; CDR3 protein: CAIGTNYGYTF
V gene: TRBV7-9; J gene: TRBJ2-3; D gene: TRBD2; CDR3 protein: CASGTAGLAGVAQYF
V gene: TRBV19; J gene: TRBJ1-1; D gene: TRBD1; CDR3 protein: CASTQQGWTEAFF
V gene: TRBV19; J gene: TRBJ2-3; D gene: TRBD1; CDR3 protein: CASSREGGTGGTDTQYF
V gene: TRBV18; J gene: TRBJ1-6; D gene: TRBD1; CDR3 protein: CASSPGTDNSPLHF
V gene: TRBV24-1; J gene: TRBJ2-3; D gene: TRBD2; CDR3 protein: CATSVLAGSTDTQYF
V gene: TRBV7-2; J gene: TRBJ1-6; D gene: TRBD1; CDR3 protein: CASSLGTGAYSPLHF
V gene: TRBV2; J gene: TRBJ2-5; D gene: TRBD1; CDR3 protein: CARSDRGQETQYF
V gene: TRBV3-1/TRBV3-2; J gene: TRBJ1-1; D gene: TRBD1; CDR3 protein: CASSHGTGTHTEAFF